This entry lists 5 T cell receptor beta chains sequenced from one sample in a study of blood T cells in healthy people across ages. A J-beta primer mix and a sample-barcoded 5' primer were used in a second PCR of about 7 to 11 cycles. TCRdb reprocessed the 5' RACE reads with MiXCR, giving one entry per CDR3 protein. The sample lists about 1.8 million distinct CDR3 sequences, less than 50% occurring once. Sequenced input: blood. Receptors were obtained from a woman aged 40-49 years in good health.

The genes are TRBV7-2 and TRBJ2-1; 8 nucleotides line up with TRBD1. V shed 4 bases, J shed 7 bases, and the junction held 6 bases outside the gene matches. Germline V lookup: CDR1 SGHTA, CDR2 FQGNSA. The CDR3 totals 14 residues. This chain's CDR3 is CASSSRTGPNEQFF. CDR3 sequence (DNA): TGTGCCAGCAGCTCCCGGACAGGGCCGAATGAGCAGTTCTTC.

This clonotype was seen more than once but under ten times. The chain joins TRBV4-3 to TRBJ2-1; TRBD1 matches at 7 bases. J lost 5 bases, V lost 6 bases, and 13 bases had no gene match. The CDR3 is 16 amino acids. Per the germline V gene, CDR1 is LGHNA and CDR2 is YSLEER. CDR3 DNA: TGCGCCAGCAGGCAGAGGTCGGAAACAGGGGACAATGAGCAGTTCTTC. Its translation: CASRQRSETGDNEQFF.

The J gene is TRBJ2-1, the V gene TRBV6-6; 16 bases line up with TRBD2. V lost 7 bases, J lost 8 bases, and 5 bases stayed unmatched. This CDR3 contains 15 residues. Germline CDR1 MNHNY, CDR2 SVGAGI (reference sequence). The CDR3 reads CASIRGTSGGDEQFF. For the CDR3, the DNA is TGTGCCAGCATTCGAGGGACTAGCGGGGGGGATGAGCAGTTCTTC.

The chain couples TRBV20-1 to TRBJ2-1, with 10 positions matching TRBD2. The CDR3 has 14 amino acids. Losses at the gene ends were 5 bases for V and 2 bases for J; bases not matched to a gene: 3. Germline CDR1 reads DFQATT; CDR2 reads SNEGSKA (reference sequence). CDR3 nucleotide sequence: TGCAGTGCTCTTACTAGCGGGGCCTACAATGAGCAGTTCTTC. Its protein product is CSALTSGAYNEQFF.

The chain has TRBV5-6 and TRBJ2-5; D is undetermined. Germline V gene sequence: CDR1 SGHDT, CDR2 YYEEEE. Trimming cost V 0 bases and J 6 bases, with 15 bases left between them. The CDR3 covers 15 residues. CDR3 bases: TGTGCCAGCAGCTTGGAGGAAAGGACGATACAGACCCAGTACTTC. Its protein product is CASSLEERTIQTQYF.